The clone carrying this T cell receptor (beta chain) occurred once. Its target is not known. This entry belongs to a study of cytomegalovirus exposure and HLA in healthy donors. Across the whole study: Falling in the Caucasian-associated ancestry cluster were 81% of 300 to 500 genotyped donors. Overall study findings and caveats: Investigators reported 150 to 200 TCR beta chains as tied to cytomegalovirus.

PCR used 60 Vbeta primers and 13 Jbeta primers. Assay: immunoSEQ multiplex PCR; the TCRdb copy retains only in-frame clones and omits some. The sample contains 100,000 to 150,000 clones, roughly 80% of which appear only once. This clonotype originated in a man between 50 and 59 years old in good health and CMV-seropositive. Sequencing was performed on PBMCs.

CDR3 protein: CASSSEQGSPNEKLFF. CDR3 in DNA: TGTGCCAGCAGCTCCGAGCAGGGCAGTCCAAATGAAAAACTGTTTTTT. This chain joins TRBV9 and TRBJ1-4; D is possibly TRBD1 (5 bases). The CDR3 sequence is 16 residues long. The V gene's germline CDR1 is SGDLS and CDR2 YYNGEE. V shed 4 bases and J shed 5 bases, with 18 bases lying between them.